This T cell receptor (beta chain) was retrieved from a study of shared clonotypes between healthy human individuals. About the research overall: Aged 18 to 49, the donors were a couple of women and three men.

CD8 cells classed as naive were CD45RO-negative and positively selected for CCR7, excluding terminally differentiated effector memory CD45RA+ cells. Free of recent acute infections or vaccinations, the donors were healthy HIV-negative adults. Those who donated, Caucasian adults without exception, all lived in Nashville, Tennessee. Only in-frame clones appear in the TCRdb table, and some are missing; sequencing was by immunoSEQ multiplex PCR. Of around 1.9 million clones in the sample, roughly 95% were seen once. V was pared by 0 bases and J by 5 bases, with 17 bases between. There are 16 residues in the CDR3. CDR1 MNHEY and CDR2 SVGAGI come from the germline V gene. This clone was detected a few times. Its antigen remains unidentified. Regarding the study as a whole: For sorted subsets, rarefaction showed incomplete sequencing despite large depth.

The V gene is TRBV6-5, the J gene TRBJ2-7, with TRBD2 as a possible D gene (6 bases). The TCR comes from a man aged 18-30 years in good health. Some clones in this sample may be carry-over from other donors' samples. The source material was naive CD8+ T cells from PBMCs. In DNA, the CDR3 is TGTGCCAGCAGTTACTCTTTGGGAGATGGGAGGAACGAGCAGTACTTC. Protein product: CASSYSLGDGRNEQYF.